This T cell receptor beta chain emerged from a study of shared clonotypes between healthy human individuals. The CDR3 consists of 11 residues. In germline, CDR1 is LNHDA, CDR2 SQIVND (reference sequence). The V end lost 4 bases, the J end lost 7 bases, and 4 bases lay between the germline ends. This clone was picked up many times. Clones were sequenced by immunoSEQ multiplex PCR, and TCRdb holds only the in-frame ones, with some missing. The table lists 950,000 to 1,200,000 clones, 70% to 85% of them singletons, with more than 0.85% in the top ten. The sequencing input was memory CD4+ T cells from PBMCs. Subset denoted: CD45RA-negative fraction. V and J are TRBV19 and TRBJ2-2; no firm D call. This clonotype was obtained from a man aged 18-30 years in good health. Some clones in this sample may be carry-over from other donors' samples. The CDR3 nucleotides read TGTGCCAGTAGTAACCACGGGGAGCTGTTTTTT. Encoded protein: CASSNHGELFF.